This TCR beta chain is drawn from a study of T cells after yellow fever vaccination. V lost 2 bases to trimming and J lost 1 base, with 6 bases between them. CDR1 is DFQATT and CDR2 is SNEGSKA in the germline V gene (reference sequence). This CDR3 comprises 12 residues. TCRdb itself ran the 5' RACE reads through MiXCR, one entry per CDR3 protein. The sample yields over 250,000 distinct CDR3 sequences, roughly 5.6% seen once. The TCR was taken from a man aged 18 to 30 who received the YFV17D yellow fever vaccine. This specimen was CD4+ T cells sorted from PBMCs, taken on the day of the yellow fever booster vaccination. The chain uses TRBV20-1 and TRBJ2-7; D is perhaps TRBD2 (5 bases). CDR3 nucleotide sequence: TGCAGTGCTAGATCGGGGTCCTACGAGCAGTACGTC. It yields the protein CSARSGSYEQYV.